This T cell receptor beta chain was identified during a study of blood T cell repertoires in COVID-19. At the level of the study: The analysed material was cDNA or gDNA that came from T cells, B-cell-depleted T cells, or PBMCs.

This CDR3 is built from 10 residues. V gave up 4 bases and J gave up 7 bases, with 7 bases separating them. Germline lookup yields CDR1 SQVTM and CDR2 ANQGSEA. Clones were read by immunoSEQ multiplex PCR, and TCRdb kept only the in-frame ones, dropping some. The data contain approximately 300,000 clones, around 87% of them seen just once; the ten biggest clones take up roughly 5.3%. Across 20 to 25 US areas, participants ranged in age from 18 to 89 years. This clone was found a few times. What was sequenced was PBMCs or T cells enriched from blood (not recorded which). This TCR was recovered from a woman in her twenties or thirties who had recovered from COVID-19. This chain uses TRBV29-1 with TRBJ1-1; no clear D. CDR3 residues: CSVVSHEAFF. CDR3 coding DNA: TGCAGCGTTGTCAGTCATGAAGCTTTCTTT.